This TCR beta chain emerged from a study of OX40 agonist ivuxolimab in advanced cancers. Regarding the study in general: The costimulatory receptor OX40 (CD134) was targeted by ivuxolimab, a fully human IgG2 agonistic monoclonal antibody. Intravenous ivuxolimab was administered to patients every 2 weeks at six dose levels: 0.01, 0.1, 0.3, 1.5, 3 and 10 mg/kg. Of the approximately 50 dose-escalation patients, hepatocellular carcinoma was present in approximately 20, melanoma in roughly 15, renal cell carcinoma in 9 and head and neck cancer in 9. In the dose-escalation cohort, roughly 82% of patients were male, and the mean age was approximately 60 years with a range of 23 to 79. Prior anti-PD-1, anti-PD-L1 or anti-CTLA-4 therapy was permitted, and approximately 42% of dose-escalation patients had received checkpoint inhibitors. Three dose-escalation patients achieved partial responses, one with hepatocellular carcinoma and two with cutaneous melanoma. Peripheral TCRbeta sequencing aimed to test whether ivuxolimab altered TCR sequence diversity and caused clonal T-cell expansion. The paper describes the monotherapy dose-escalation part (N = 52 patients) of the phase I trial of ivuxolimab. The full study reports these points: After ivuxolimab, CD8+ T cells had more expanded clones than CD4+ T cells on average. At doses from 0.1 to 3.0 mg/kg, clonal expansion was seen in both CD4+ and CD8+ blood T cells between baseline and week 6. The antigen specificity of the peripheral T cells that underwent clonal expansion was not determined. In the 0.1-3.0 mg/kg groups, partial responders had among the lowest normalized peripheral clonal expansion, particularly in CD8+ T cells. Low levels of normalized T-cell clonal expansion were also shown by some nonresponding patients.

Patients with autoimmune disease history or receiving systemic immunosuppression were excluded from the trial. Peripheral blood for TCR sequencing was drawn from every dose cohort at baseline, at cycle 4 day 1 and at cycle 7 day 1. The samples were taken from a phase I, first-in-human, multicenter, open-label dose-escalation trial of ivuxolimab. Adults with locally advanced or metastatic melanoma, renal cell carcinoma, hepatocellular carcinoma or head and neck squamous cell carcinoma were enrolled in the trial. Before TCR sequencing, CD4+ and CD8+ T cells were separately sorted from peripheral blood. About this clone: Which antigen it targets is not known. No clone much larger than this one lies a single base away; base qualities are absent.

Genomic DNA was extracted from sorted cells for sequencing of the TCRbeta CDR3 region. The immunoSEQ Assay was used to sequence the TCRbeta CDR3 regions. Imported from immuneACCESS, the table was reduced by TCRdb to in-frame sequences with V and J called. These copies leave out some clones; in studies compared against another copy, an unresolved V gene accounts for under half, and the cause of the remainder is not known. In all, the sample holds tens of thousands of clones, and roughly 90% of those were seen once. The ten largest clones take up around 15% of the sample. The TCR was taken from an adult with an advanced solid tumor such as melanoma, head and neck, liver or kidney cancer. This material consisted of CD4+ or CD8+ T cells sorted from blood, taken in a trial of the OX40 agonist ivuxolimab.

The sequenced DNA: TGTGCCAGCAGTTACGGGGCTAGCACAGATACGCAGTATTTT. It translates as CASSYGASTDTQYF. The sequence is built from TRBV6-6 and TRBJ2-3; TRBD1 is a possible D gene, resting on 5 matching bases. Reading from cysteine to phenylalanine, the CDR3 counts 14 amino acids. The DNA shown is the 42-base CDR3, in frame from base 1. Via the germline V gene (reference sequence), CDR1 is MNHNY and CDR2 SVGAGI. V and J lose 2 bases and 0 bases, and a span of 6 bases separates them.